This section outlines one T cell receptor beta chain sequence together with its context. This sample is drawn from a study of blood T cell repertoires in COVID-19. The wider study: Specimens from acute and convalescent COVID-19 originated in the United States, Italy and Spain. PBMCs, B-cell-depleted T cells, or T cells provided the cDNA or gDNA that made up the material.

In the study's own analysis: Counts of nucleated cells, estimated from reference gene primer amplification, were obtained. Profiling relied on immunoSEQ multiplex PCR, and the TCRdb table lists in-frame clones only, not all of them. The V and J calls and clone size are taken from that table; D and trimming were inferred from the DNA. The sample shows 250,000 to 350,000 clones, 70% to 90% of them seen only once. Those enrolled in Seattle joined during active infection and were followed longitudinally afterward. CDR1 is SEHNR and CDR2 is FQNEAQ in the germline V gene (reference sequence). The V gene lost 5 bases and the J gene lost 2 bases, with 19 bases spanning the gap. The CDR3 consists of 16 residues.

This rearrangement joins TRBV7-9 to TRBJ2-7; D gene ambiguous. What was sequenced was peripheral blood. The clonotype was recovered from a human donor with COVID-19, enrolled during active disease. The donor label of this sample is uncertain. CDR3 amino acids: CASSLPLVGSAYEQYF. DNA for the CDR3: TGTGCCAGCAGCCTACCCTTAGTGGGCAGTGCCTACGAGCAGTACTTC.